This T cell receptor beta chain emerged from a study of T cell responses to AZD1222 COVID-19 vaccine. Study-level results: Samples come after the peak T cell response, not at day 14.

Libraries were prepared by immunoSEQ multiplex PCR; TCRdb keeps only in-frame clonotypes and omits some of them. The data show some 84,000 clones, about 90% seen once. To note about this clone: Its antigen is as yet unknown.

This CDR3 is built from 16 residues. The V gene end was trimmed by 2 bases and the J gene end by 5 bases; junction bases not matched to a gene: 10. Looked up from germline, CDR1 is SGHTA and CDR2 is FQGNSA. The sample was peripheral blood, taken on day 0 of AZD1222 vaccination. The V and J genes are TRBV7-2 and TRBJ2-5; 8 positions match TRBD1. The receptor was derived from an adult in good health. The CDR3 nucleotides are TGTGCCAGCAGCTTAAATTGGGCAGGGGGCGCCGAGACCCAGTACTTC. Protein sequence: CASSLNWAGGAETQYF.